This TCR beta chain appears in the sequencing data of a study of T cells in Graves' hyperthyroidism and ophthalmopathy. Amplification targeted TCR beta CDR3 regions from RNA transcripts. Researchers ran a first-round RT-PCR on the TCR CDR3 using the HTBI primer set. TCRdb independently ran MiXCR on the multiplex PCR reads; one entry per CDR3 protein. The sample shows approximately 520,000 distinct CDR3 sequences, around 24% of them seen only once. The sample holds many counts of this clonotype. The CDR3 is made up of 16 amino acids. V lost 1 base and J lost 1; bases outside the gene matches: 7. Germline V gene data show CDR1 as DFQATT and CDR2 as SNEGSKA (reference sequence).

The specimen sequenced was blood. The chain employs TRBV20-1 and TRBJ1-2, with 9 bases that match TRBD1. This receptor was obtained from a woman younger than 45 with Graves' ophthalmopathy. CDR3 in amino acids: CSARVPGTGLNYGYTF. The CDR3 DNA is TGCAGTGCTAGAGTACCCGGGACAGGGCTTAACTATGGCTACACCTTC.